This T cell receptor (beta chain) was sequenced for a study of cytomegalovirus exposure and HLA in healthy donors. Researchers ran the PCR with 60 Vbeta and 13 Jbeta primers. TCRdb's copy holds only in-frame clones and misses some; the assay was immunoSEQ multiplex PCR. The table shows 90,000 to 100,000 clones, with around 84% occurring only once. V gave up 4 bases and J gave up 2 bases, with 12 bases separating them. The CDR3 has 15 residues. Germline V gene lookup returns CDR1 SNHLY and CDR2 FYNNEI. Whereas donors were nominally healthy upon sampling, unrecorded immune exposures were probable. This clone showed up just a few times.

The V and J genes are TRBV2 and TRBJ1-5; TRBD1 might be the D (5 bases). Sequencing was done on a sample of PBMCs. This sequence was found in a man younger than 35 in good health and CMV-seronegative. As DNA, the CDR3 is TGTGCCAGCAGTGTTTTGCAGGGTGGCAATCAGCCCCAGCATTTT. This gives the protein CASSVLQGGNQPQHF. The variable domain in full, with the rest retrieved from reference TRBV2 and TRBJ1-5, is EPEVTQTPSHQVTQMGQEVILRCVPISNHLYFYWYRQILGQKVEFLVSFYNNEISEKSEIFDDQFSVERPDGSNFTLKIRSTKLEDSAMYFCASSVLQGGNQPQHFGDGTRLSIL.